Shown below are 7 T cell receptor beta chains from a single sample sequenced in a study of T cells in Graves' hyperthyroidism and ophthalmopathy. RNA transcripts provided the source from which TCR beta CDR3 regions were amplified. The HTBI primer set drove a first-round RT-PCR of the TCR CDR3. From the multiplex PCR reads, TCRdb called clonotypes with MiXCR, one entry per CDR3 protein. The sample holds approximately 690,000 distinct CDR3 sequences, roughly 15% seen once. The sample was blood. Source of these receptors: a woman in her forties or fifties with Graves' ophthalmopathy.

This clonotype was seen ten or more times. The J gene is TRBJ1-2, the V gene TRBV28, with TRBD1 matching 12 bases. Germline V gene sequence: CDR1 MDHEN, CDR2 SYDVKM. Trimming took 6 bases from V and 3 from J; bases not matched to a gene: 8. The CDR3 consists of 16 residues. CDR3 sequence (DNA): TGTGCCAGCAGGGACGGGACAGGGGGCTTACACTATGGCTACACCTTC. Amino acids: CASRDGTGGLHYGYTF.

This clonotype was recorded many times. The V call is TRBV2, the J call TRBJ1-5; D remains unclear. The ends were cut back, 7 bases at V and 2 bases at J, with 9 bases in the middle. The CDR3 runs 13 residues. The germline CDR1 and CDR2 sequences are SNHLY and FYNNEI. CDR3 in DNA: TGTGCCAGCAATGACGGCCGCAATCAGCCCCAGCATTTT. Protein: CASNDGRNQPQHF.

This clonotype was seen at least ten times. V usage is TRBV6-6 and J usage is TRBJ2-1; TRBD2 aligns across 10 bases. CDR1 is MNHNY and CDR2 is SVGAGI in the germline V gene (reference sequence). With V trimmed by 1 base and J by 9 bases, 12 bases remained unmatched. This CDR3 spans 17 amino acids. CDR3 DNA: TGTGCCAGCAGTTACTTCCCTCTAGCGGGAGATTCGGTTGAGCAGTTCTTC. It encodes CASSYFPLAGDSVEQFF.

This clonotype was picked up a small number of times. This rearrangement joins TRBV12-3 or TRBV12-4 to TRBJ2-2, with D hard to call. With 3 bases removed from V and 6 bases from J, the gap between germline ends came to 11 bases. The CDR3 is made up of 14 amino acids. The CDR3: CASSFLRRAGELFF. The CDR3 nucleotides are TGTGCCAGCAGTTTCCTGCGCCGCGCCGGGGAGCTGTTTTTT.

This clonotype showed up just a few times. V and J are TRBV25-1 and TRBJ1-5; weak D call: TRBD1 (5 bases). The CDR3 loop spans 13 amino acids. The germline V and J ends were trimmed by 3 bases and 6 bases, with 9 bases remaining between them. CDR1 is MGHDK, CDR2 SYGVNS, per germline. The CDR3 DNA is TGTGCCAGCAGTGATGGGGGAGCTCAGCCCCAGCATTTT. It codes for CASSDGGAQPQHF.

This clonotype appeared a few times. CDR3 sequence (DNA): TGTGCCAGCAGCGTAGCCCCCGGGGGCGAGCAGTACTTC. Translated: CASSVAPGGEQYF. The V and J genes are TRBV9 and TRBJ2-7, with D tentatively TRBD2 (6 bases). The germline gives CDR1 SGDLS, CDR2 YYNGEE. This CDR3 spans 13 amino acids. Trimming cost V 0 bases and J 6 bases, with 10 bases left between them.

This clonotype has ten or more counts. CDR3 loop: CASSGTGSGANVLTF. CDR3 DNA: TGTGCCAGCAGTGGTACAGGTTCTGGGGCCAACGTCCTGACTTTC. V usage is TRBV2 and J usage is TRBJ2-6; possibly TRBD1 for D (5 bases). The ends were cut back, 4 bases at V and 1 base at J, with 8 bases in the middle. Germline-derived CDR1 and CDR2 are SNHLY and FYNNEI. The CDR3 has 15 residues. Drawing the rest from reference TRBV2 and TRBJ2-6, the complete variable domain is EPEVTQTPSHQVTQMGQEVILRCVPISNHLYFYWYRQILGQKVEFLVSFYNNEISEKSEIFDDQFSVERPDGSNFTLKIRSTKLEDSAMYFCASSGTGSGANVLTFGAGSRLTVL.